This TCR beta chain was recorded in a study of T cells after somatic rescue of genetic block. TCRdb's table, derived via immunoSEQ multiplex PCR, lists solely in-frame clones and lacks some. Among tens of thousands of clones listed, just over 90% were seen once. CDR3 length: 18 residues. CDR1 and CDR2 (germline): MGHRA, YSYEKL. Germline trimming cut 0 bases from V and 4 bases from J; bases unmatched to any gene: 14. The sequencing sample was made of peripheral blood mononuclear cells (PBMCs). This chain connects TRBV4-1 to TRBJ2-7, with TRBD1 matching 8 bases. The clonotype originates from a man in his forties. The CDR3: CASSQDSGEGQGFYEQYF. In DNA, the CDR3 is TGCGCCAGCAGCCAAGATAGTGGGGAAGGACAGGGCTTTTACGAGCAGTACTTC.